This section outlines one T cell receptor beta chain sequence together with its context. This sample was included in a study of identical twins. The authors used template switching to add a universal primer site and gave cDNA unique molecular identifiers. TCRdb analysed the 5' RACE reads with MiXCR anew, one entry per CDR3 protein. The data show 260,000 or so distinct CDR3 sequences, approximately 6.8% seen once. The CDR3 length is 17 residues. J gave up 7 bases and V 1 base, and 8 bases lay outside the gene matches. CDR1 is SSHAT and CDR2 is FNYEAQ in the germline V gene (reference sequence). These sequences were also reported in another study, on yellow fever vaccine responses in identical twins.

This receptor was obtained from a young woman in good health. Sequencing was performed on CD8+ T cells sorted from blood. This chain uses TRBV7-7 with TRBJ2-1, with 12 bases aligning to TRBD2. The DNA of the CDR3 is TGTGCCAGCAGCTTAGGGCTAGCGGGAGGGCCGGGGAATGAGCAGTTCTTC. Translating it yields CASSLGLAGGPGNEQFF. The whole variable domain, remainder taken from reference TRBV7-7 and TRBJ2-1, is GAGVSQSPRYKVTKRGQDVTLRCDPISSHATLYWYQQALGQGPEFLTYFNYEAQPDKSGLPSDRFSAERPEGSISTLTIQRTEQRDSAMYRCASSLGLAGGPGNEQFFGPGTRLTVL.